This note documents a single T cell receptor (beta chain) sequence. What it binds is not known. This sample stems from a study of cytomegalovirus exposure and HLA in healthy donors. Broader study findings: A later analysis found TCR association rates differed by HLA locus, highest for DRB1 and lowest for HLA-C.

This PCR relied on a set of 60 Vbeta primers and 13 Jbeta primers. Some clones are missing from TCRdb's copy, which holds only in-frame ones; the method was immunoSEQ multiplex PCR. The table shows over 150,000 clones, with around 79% occurring only once. This TCR was sampled from a man aged 40-49 years in good health and CMV-seronegative. The sequencing input was PBMCs.

DNA of the CDR3: TGTGCCACCAGCGGACTGACTCGTACAGATACGCAGTATTTT. Protein sequence: CATSGLTRTDTQYF. J is TRBJ2-3 and V is TRBV15; TRBD2 is a possible D gene (5 bases). In germline, CDR1 is LNHNV, CDR2 YYDKDF (reference sequence). Trimming shortened V by 5 bases and J by 3 bases, and 12 bases separated the two germline ends. The CDR3 totals 14 residues.